This T cell receptor (beta chain) was identified in a study of graft-versus-host responses after intestinal transplantation. Worth noting for this clone: What it binds is unknown.

Germline V gives CDR1 SNHLY, CDR2 FYNNEI. This CDR3 is 13 amino acids long. V lost 6 bases, J lost 5 bases, and 6 bases stayed unmatched. The method was immunoSEQ multiplex PCR; TCRdb's version includes in-frame clones alone and lacks a portion of them. The table records around 110,000 clones, about nine tenths of them present only once. Overall study results and limits: The marrow of recipients harbored GvH clones, and ileum or blood showed some of them first.

The sample in question was unstimulated CD4+ T cells sorted from spleen or lymph node cells, obtained before intestinal transplant. This receptor was obtained from a human donor who received an intestinal transplant. V gene TRBV2 combines with J gene TRBJ2-5; TRBD2 aligns across 7 bases. CDR3 nucleotide sequence: TGTGCCAGCAGCGTCTTTAGCGGGGAGACCCAGTACTTC. It translates to CASSVFSGETQYF. Using reference TRBV2 and TRBJ2-5 for the parts outside the CDR3, the full variable domain is EPEVTQTPSHQVTQMGQEVILRCVPISNHLYFYWYRQILGQKVEFLVSFYNNEISEKSEIFDDQFSVERPDGSNFTLKIRSTKLEDSAMYFCASSVFSGETQYFGPGTRLLVL.